These 17 T cell receptor beta chains share one sample of origin, sequenced in a study of blood T cell repertoires in COVID-19. The protocol was immunoSEQ multiplex PCR, while the TCRdb copy is restricted to in-frame clones and leaves out a portion. The table lists more than 150,000 clones, more than 90% of them singletons. The specimen sequenced was peripheral blood. The origin of the receptors is a man in his fifties with acute or convalescent COVID-19.

This rearrangement joins TRBV3-1 (or the pseudogene TRBV3-2) to TRBJ2-5, with a possible D match to TRBD2 (6 bases). The germline CDR1 and CDR2 sequences are LGHDT and YNNKEL (reference sequence). V gave up 2 bases and J gave up 9 bases, with 19 bases separating them. The CDR3 runs to 15 residues. CDR3 protein: CASSQNPSGTGAQYF. The CDR3 nucleotides read TGTGCCAGCAGCCAAAATCCCTCCGGGACGGGGGCCCAGTACTTC.

V is TRBV28 and J is TRBJ1-3; 12 positions match TRBD1. From germline, CDR1 is MDHEN and CDR2 SYDVKM. J gave up 8 bases and V 4 bases, and 9 bases lay outside the gene matches. CDR3 length: 16 residues. The CDR3 here is CASSSPGGQGAHTIYF. The DNA of the CDR3 is TGTGCCAGCAGTTCACCCGGGGGACAGGGGGCCCACACCATATATTTT. Full variable domain (remainder filled in from reference TRBV28 and TRBJ1-3): DVKVTQSSRYLVKRTGEKVFLECVQDMDHENMFWYRQDPGLGLRLIYFSYDVKMKEKGDIPEGYSVSREKKERFSLILESASTNQTSMYLCASSSPGGQGAHTIYFGEGSWLTVV.

The chain uses TRBV18 and TRBJ1-6; the D is unclear. The V gene's germline CDR1 is KGHSH and CDR2 LQKENI. CDR3 length: 15 amino acids. The germline V and J ends were trimmed by 3 bases and 1 base, with 7 bases remaining between them. The CDR3 loop reads CASSPGGSYNSPLHF. The CDR3 DNA reads as TGTGCCAGCTCACCCGGCGGTTCCTATAATTCACCCCTCCACTTT.

This clone was detected a few times. The rearrangement joins TRBV5-6 to TRBJ2-7; perhaps TRBD1 as D (6 bases). CDR3 size: 15 residues. V shed 1 base and J shed 5 bases, with 16 bases lying between them. Per germline, CDR1 SGHDT and CDR2 YYEEEE. The CDR3 sequence is CASSLRGTPFHEQYF. CDR3 bases: TGTGCCAGCAGCTTGAGGGGGACACCGTTTCACGAGCAGTACTTC.

The chain carries TRBV10-1 and TRBJ2-5; TRBD2 agrees at 13 bases. The CDR3 consists of 15 residues. Germline CDR1 WNHNN, CDR2 SYGVQD (reference sequence). V dropped 3 bases and J dropped 3; count of bases not matched to a gene: 1. This chain's CDR3 is CASSEGTSGKETQYF. In DNA, the CDR3 is TGCGCCAGCAGTGAAGGGACTAGCGGGAAAGAGACCCAGTACTTC.

This clone has only a few counts. The V gene is TRBV29-1, the J gene TRBJ2-5, with TRBD1 matching over 10 bases. The CDR3 spans 15 residues. After removal of 2 bases from V and 8 bases from J, the junction contained 11 bases not matched to a gene. Germline V gene lookup returns CDR1 SQVTM and CDR2 ANQGSEA. CDR3 DNA: TGCAGCGTTGAACCCTCGACAGGGGGCCCCTCAACCCAGTACTTC. The encoded protein is CSVEPSTGGPSTQYF.

The V gene is TRBV6-5, the J gene TRBJ1-2; 7 bases map to TRBD1. Germline V gene lookup returns CDR1 MNHEY and CDR2 SVGAGI. The CDR3 is 15 residues long. V was clipped by 4 bases and J by 3 bases; unmatched bases: 8. The DNA for the CDR3 is TGTGCCAGCAGTTTAGGGGCAGGGGGAGACTATGGCTACACCTTC. It codes for CASSLGAGGDYGYTF.

CDR3 nucleotides: TGTGCCAGCAGTTCGCAGGGGGATTCCCTCCACTTT. It encodes CASSSQGDSLHF. The chain couples TRBV6-5 to TRBJ1-6; TRBD1 matches at 7 bases. The CDR3 runs to 12 residues. From germline, CDR1 is MNHEY and CDR2 SVGAGI. J lost 14 bases, V lost 4 bases, and 5 bases had no gene match.

This sequence joins TRBV29-1 and TRBJ2-6; 10 bases map to TRBD1. Germline V gene data show CDR1 as SQVTM and CDR2 as ANQGSEA. Trimming at V came to 4 bases and at J to 1 base, leaving 1 base not matched to a gene. The CDR3 has 15 residues. This CDR3 is CSVGQGASGANVLTF. The CDR3 bases are TGCAGCGTTGGACAGGGGGCGTCTGGGGCCAACGTCCTGACTTTC. Filled out from reference TRBV29-1 and TRBJ2-6, the complete variable domain reads SAVISQKPSRDICQRGTSLTIQCQVDSQVTMMFWYRQQPGQSLTLIATANQGSEATYESGFVIDKFPISRPNLTFSTLTVSNMSPEDSSIYLCSVGQGASGANVLTFGAGSRLTVL.

This chain joins TRBV15 and TRBJ2-5; D call uncertain. The V gene lost 0 bases and the J gene lost 1 base, with 9 bases spanning the gap. This CDR3 comprises 15 residues. The V gene's germline CDR1 is LNHNV and CDR2 YYDKDF (reference sequence). The CDR3 loop reads CATSRDFVSQETQYF. The DNA for the CDR3 is TGTGCCACCAGCAGAGATTTTGTCAGCCAAGAGACCCAGTACTTC.

The CDR3 region has the DNA TGTGCCAGCAGTGGGGACTATCGGGGTGAGCAGTTCTTC. The encoded protein is CASSGDYRGEQFF. The chain combines TRBV25-1 with TRBJ2-1; 7 bases agree with TRBD2. The CDR3 contains 13 residues. The trim removed 4 bases at V and 9 bases at J, leaving 6 bases unmatched. The germline CDR1 and CDR2 sequences are MGHDK and SYGVNS.

The chain links TRBV30 to TRBJ2-5; no reliable D call. Between the trimmed V and J ends, which lost 0 bases and 6 bases, there was a span of 5 bases. CDR3 length: 11 residues. CDR1 is GTSNPN and CDR2 is SVGIG in the germline V gene (reference sequence). Written as DNA, the CDR3 is TGTGCCTGGAGTGTACAGCAGACCCAGTACTTC. It encodes CAWSVQQTQYF.

The chain couples TRBV30 to TRBJ2-7; the match to TRBD2 covers 13 bases. V was pared by 0 bases and J by 7 bases, with 6 bases of the junction left unmatched. Germline loops: CDR1 GTSNPN, CDR2 SVGIG (reference sequence). The CDR3 contains 15 residues. CDR3 region: CAWSVLAGGLGEQYF. As DNA, the CDR3 is TGTGCCTGGAGTGTACTAGCGGGAGGGCTAGGGGAGCAGTACTTC.

V is TRBV11-2 and J is TRBJ1-3; possibly TRBD1 for D (5 bases). The CDR3 runs 14 residues. V was shortened by 8 bases and J by 0 bases, with 11 bases between the two germline ends. The germline V gene has CDR1 SGHAT and CDR2 FQNNGV. The DNA for the CDR3 is TGTGCCAGCGCCCAGGGCGTCTCTGGAAACACCATATATTTT. The encoded protein is CASAQGVSGNTIYF.

The V call is TRBV11-3, the J call TRBJ2-3; TRBD2 agrees at 8 bases. V lost 5 bases to trimming and J lost 0 bases; unmatched junction nucleotides: 10. Germline CDR1 reads SGHNT; CDR2 reads YENEEA. This CDR3 has 17 residues. The CDR3 region has the DNA TGTGCCAGCAGCCCACTCCGGGCTAGCGGGAGCACAGATACGCAGTATTTT. This encodes CASSPLRASGSTDTQYF.

V is TRBV9 and J is TRBJ1-1; D is possibly TRBD1 (5 bases). V shed 3 bases and J shed 5 bases, with 14 bases lying between them. The germline CDR1 and CDR2 sequences are SGDLS and YYNGEE. The CDR3 is 14 amino acids. The DNA for the CDR3 is TGTGCCAGCAGCGATGGGGGGGATTGGACTGAAGCTTTCTTT. Protein sequence: CASSDGGDWTEAFF.

The chain is built from TRBV9 and TRBJ2-3, with D maybe TRBD1 (6 bases). Germline CDR1 SGDLS, CDR2 YYNGEE. V was clipped by 3 bases and J by 4 bases, with 12 bases between them. This CDR3 has 14 amino acids. The CDR3 loop reads CASSAPGAADTQYF. CDR3 sequence (DNA): TGTGCCAGCAGCGCCCCAGGGGCCGCAGATACGCAGTATTTT. Filled out from reference TRBV9 and TRBJ2-3, the complete variable domain reads DSGVTQTPKHLITATGQRVTLRCSPRSGDLSVYWYQQSLDQGLQFLIQYYNGEERAKGNILERFSAQQFPDLHSELNLSSLELGDSALYFCASSAPGAADTQYFGPGTRLTVL.